One sample yielded the 23 T cell receptor beta chains listed below, sequenced in a study of T cell responses to AZD1222 COVID-19 vaccine. Clones were sequenced by immunoSEQ multiplex PCR, and TCRdb holds only the in-frame ones, with some missing. The data contain 150,000 or so clones, roughly 90% of them singletons. The material sequenced was peripheral blood, taken on day 0 of MenACWY control vaccination. The receptor source for this set is an adult in good health.

J is TRBJ1-5 and V is TRBV5-4, with D tentatively TRBD1 (6 bases). The V end lost 1 base, the J end lost 1 base, and 6 bases lay between the germline ends. CDR1 SGHNT and CDR2 YYREEE come from the germline V gene (reference sequence). The CDR3 is 14 amino acids. This chain's CDR3 is CASSLQGSNQPQHF. Written as DNA, the CDR3 is TGTGCCAGCAGCTTGCAGGGGAGCAATCAGCCCCAGCATTTT.

This chain connects TRBV24-1 to TRBJ1-5; D is ambiguous. Germline values: CDR1 KGHDR, CDR2 SFDVKD. CDR3 length: 12 amino acids. Deletions cut 5 bases from V and 3 bases from J, with 4 bases between. The CDR3 sequence is CATSAPNQPQHF. The CDR3 DNA sequence: TGTGCCACCAGTGCCCCCAATCAGCCCCAGCATTTT.

The chain uses TRBV29-1 and TRBJ1-2, with 7 bases that match TRBD1. The CDR3 is made up of 14 amino acids. CDR1 is SQVTM, CDR2 ANQGSEA, per germline. With 4 bases clipped from V and 5 bases from J, the junction kept 10 bases outside the gene matches. The CDR3 DNA sequence: TGCAGCGTTGGTTCCCAGGGGGTATCATATGGCTACACCTTC. It encodes CSVGSQGVSYGYTF.

The chain links TRBV19 to TRBJ1-2; 7 bases line up with TRBD1. From germline, CDR1 is LNHDA and CDR2 SQIVND (reference sequence). V lost 7 bases, J lost 8 bases, and 22 bases stayed unmatched. The CDR3 extends over 17 amino acids. The CDR3 DNA follows: TGTGCCAGTATTGGGGAAGACAGGGCCCTCGTGGGCTTAGGCTACACCTTC. Its protein is CASIGEDRALVGLGYTF.

This chain's CDR3 is CASSPRDGNTEAFF. CDR3 bases: TGTGCCAGCAGCCCCCGAGACGGGAACACTGAAGCTTTCTTT. J is TRBJ1-1 and V is TRBV21-1. TRBV21-1 is classified as a pseudogene. There are 14 residues in the CDR3.

This clone was picked up one time. The chain recombines TRBV9 with TRBJ1-4; D unresolved. Germline V gene data show CDR1 as SGDLS and CDR2 as YYNGEE. V gave up 0 bases and J gave up 8 bases, with 14 bases separating them. This CDR3 has 15 amino acids. Here the CDR3 reads CASSVAWGDGEKLFF. DNA for the CDR3: TGTGCCAGCAGCGTAGCGTGGGGTGATGGGGAAAAACTGTTTTTT.

This chain connects TRBV10-3 to TRBJ1-1; D remains ambiguous. The CDR3 length is 14 residues. Trimming stripped 1 base from V and 3 bases from J, with 9 bases between. CDR1 and CDR2 (germline): ENHRY, SYGVKD. The CDR3, as DNA: TGTGCCATCAGTGAGTTGGCCAATCACACTGAAGCTTTCTTT. It translates to CAISELANHTEAFF.

The V and J genes are TRBV7-7 and TRBJ2-7; 12 positions agree with TRBD2. This CDR3 spans 18 amino acids. V lost 7 bases and J lost 2; bases outside the gene matches: 15. The germline V gene has CDR1 SSHAT and CDR2 FNYEAQ (reference sequence). CDR3 nucleotides: TGTGCCAGCAACGTGAGGGGGACTAGCGGGCCTGATCCCTACGAGCAGTACGTC. Protein sequence: CASNVRGTSGPDPYEQYV.

The chain joins TRBV2 to TRBJ1-6; TRBD1 matches at 8 bases. The CDR3 spans 15 residues. Per germline, CDR1 SNHLY and CDR2 FYNNEI. The ends lost 6 bases at V and 8 bases at J; junction bases unmatched: 9. The DNA for the CDR3 is TGTGCCAGCAGCAGCAGGACAGGGAGTTATTCACCCCTCCACTTT. Translation: CASSSRTGSYSPLHF.

This sequence joins TRBV6-1 and TRBJ1-5; D gene ambiguous. V was shortened by 0 bases and J by 2 bases, with 5 bases between the two germline ends. This CDR3 spans 14 amino acids. CDR1 MNHNS and CDR2 SASEGT come from the germline V gene. CDR3 DNA sequence: TGTGCCAGCAGTGAAGCGTGGGGCAATCAGCCCCAGCATTTT. Translation: CASSEAWGNQPQHF.

CDR3 amino acids: CASSLALGSYEQYV. The CDR3 coding sequence is TGTGCCAGCAGCTTAGCGTTAGGCTCCTACGAGCAGTACGTC. The chain links TRBV11-2 to TRBJ2-7; no reliable D call. The germline gives CDR1 SGHAT, CDR2 FQNNGV. V gave up 1 base and J gave up 0 bases, with 7 bases separating them. The CDR3 is made up of 14 amino acids.

The V call is TRBV19, the J call TRBJ1-5, with D possibly matching TRBD1 (5 bases). Trimming took 6 bases from V and 2 from J, leaving 8 bases between them. The CDR3 is 13 residues long. Germline-derived CDR1 and CDR2 are LNHDA and SQIVND (reference sequence). The chain's CDR3 is CASRQDRNQPQHF. The CDR3 DNA is TGTGCCAGTAGACAGGACCGCAATCAGCCCCAGCATTTT.

This clone was detected once. The chain links TRBV29-1 to TRBJ2-4; D is ambiguous. V was pared by 3 bases and J by 7 bases, with 10 bases between. Germline assignment: CDR1 SQVTM and CDR2 ANQGSEA. The CDR3 has 12 amino acids. The CDR3 is CSVEKTSNIQYF. The DNA for the CDR3 is TGCAGCGTTGAGAAGACGTCTAACATTCAGTACTTC. Based on the CDR3 plus reference TRBV29-1 and TRBJ2-4, the full variable domain is SAVISQKPSRDICQRGTSLTIQCQVDSQVTMMFWYRQQPGQSLTLIATANQGSEATYESGFVIDKFPISRPNLTFSTLTVSNMSPEDSSIYLCSVEKTSNIQYFGAGTRLSVL.

The V and J genes are TRBV5-5 and TRBJ2-2, with 7 bases aligning to TRBD2. Germline loops: CDR1 SGHKS, CDR2 YYEKEE (reference sequence). The V and J ends lost 1 base and 5 bases, in that order; junction bases with no gene match: 8. There are 16 residues in the CDR3. The CDR3 spells CASSLIPGEGTGELFF. CDR3 DNA: TGTGCCAGCAGCTTGATACCCGGGGAGGGGACCGGGGAGCTGTTTTTT.

The chain uses TRBV29-1 and TRBJ2-1; no firm D call. CDR1 and CDR2 from the germline V gene are SQVTM and ANQGSEA. The CDR3 loop spans 11 amino acids. V was trimmed by 6 bases and J by 9 bases, leaving 12 bases between them. The CDR3 region is CSVGRPGEQFF. The CDR3 DNA reads TGCAGCGTAGGACGACCCGGTGAGCAGTTCTTC.

The chain has TRBV6-6 and TRBJ1-1; D is unclear. The V and J ends lost 6 bases and 0 bases respectively, with 5 bases between them. Germline CDR1 and CDR2: MNHNY and SVGAGI (reference sequence). The CDR3 covers 12 residues. CDR3 in DNA: TGTGCCAGCAGCCGGGTGAACACTGAAGCTTTCTTT. It translates to CASSRVNTEAFF.

J is TRBJ2-3 and V is TRBV3-1 (or the pseudogene TRBV3-2); D is perhaps TRBD1 or TRBD2 (5 bases each). Per germline, CDR1 LGHDT and CDR2 YNNKEL (reference sequence). Trimming shortened V by 3 bases and J by 3 bases, and 16 bases separated the two germline ends. The CDR3 has 16 amino acids. The CDR3 loop reads CASSQISGLGTDTQYF. CDR3 DNA sequence: TGTGCCAGCAGCCAGATTTCGGGGCTTGGAACAGATACGCAGTATTTT.

Only one count was recorded for this clone. The chain combines TRBV29-1 with TRBJ1-2; 10 bases align to TRBD1. Germline V gene data show CDR1 as SQVTM and CDR2 as ANQGSEA. The CDR3 runs to 11 residues. With 7 bases clipped from V and 8 bases from J, the junction kept 4 bases outside the gene matches. The CDR3 coding sequence is TGCAGCGGACAGGGGGCGGAGGGCTACACCTTC. This sequence encodes CSGQGAEGYTF.

This clone was recorded only once. This sequence joins TRBV2 and TRBJ2-2, with 10 bases matching TRBD2. V was pared by 8 bases and J by 5 bases, with 2 bases of the junction left unmatched. Looked up from germline, CDR1 is SNHLY and CDR2 is FYNNEI. The CDR3 runs to 13 residues. Here the CDR3 DNA reads TGTGCCAGCCGGGGACTAGCGACCGGGGAGCTGTTTTTT. It encodes CASRGLATGELFF.

The chain is built from TRBV29-1 and TRBJ1-2; tentative D call: TRBD1 (5 bases). The germline V gene encodes CDR1 SQVTM and CDR2 ANQGSEA. The CDR3 covers 12 residues. V was shortened by 6 bases and J by 8 bases, with 16 bases between the two germline ends. CDR3 bases: TGCAGCGTCCTGGGGCAGGGACTAGGCTACACCTTC. It yields the protein CSVLGQGLGYTF.

This sequence joins TRBV5-1 and TRBJ2-5, with TRBD1 identical over 10 bases. CDR3 size: 16 residues. CDR1 SGHRS and CDR2 YFSETQ come from the germline V gene. V trimming: 0 bases; J trimming: 4 bases; junction bases outside the gene matches: 6. The CDR3 region has the DNA TGCGCCAGCAGCTTGGCTGGGACAGGGGTGGGAGAGACCCAGTACTTC. The encoded protein is CASSLAGTGVGETQYF.

The chain carries TRBV9 and TRBJ2-6, with no clear D. In germline, CDR1 is SGDLS, CDR2 YYNGEE. With 1 base removed from V and 4 bases from J, the gap between germline ends came to 6 bases. The CDR3 extends over 14 amino acids. DNA of the CDR3: TGTGCCAGCAGCGTAATATCCGGGGCCAACGTCCTGACTTTC. Translation gives CASSVISGANVLTF.

The rearrangement uses TRBV3-1 (or the pseudogene TRBV3-2) and TRBJ2-7; the match to TRBD2 covers 11 bases. Per germline, CDR1 LGHDT and CDR2 YNNKEL (reference sequence). The J segment lost 3 bases and the V segment lost 8 bases, leaving 9 bases of the junction unmatched. The CDR3 has 15 residues. CDR3 nucleotides: TGTGCCAGCCTCGGGACTAGCGGCGCCCTCTACGAGCAGTACTTC. Amino acids: CASLGTSGALYEQYF.